Below are 26 T cell receptor beta chains sequenced from a single sample in a study of Ad26.COV2.S vaccination and SARS-CoV-2 variants. Generated by immunoSEQ multiplex PCR, the TCRdb table keeps only in-frame clones and is missing some. The table records about 350,000 clones, about 92% of them present only once. The material was peripheral blood, obtained after recovery from COVID-19. The receptors stem from a human donor who had recovered from COVID-19.

The rearrangement uses TRBV11-2 and TRBJ2-7, with 7 bases identical to TRBD1. Germline assignment: CDR1 SGHAT and CDR2 FQNNGV. This CDR3 is 16 amino acids long. Trimming cost V 4 bases and J 0 bases; bases outside gene matches: 9. The CDR3 DNA reads TGTGCCAGCAGCTCCGCCAGACAGGGTAGCTCCTACGAGCAGTACTTC. Protein sequence: CASSSARQGSSYEQYF.

The genes are TRBV11-3 and TRBJ2-3; 8 bases line up with TRBD2. This CDR3 is 17 amino acids long. Germline CDR1 reads SGHNT; CDR2 reads YENEEA. V shed 5 bases and J 4 bases; nucleotides not matched to a gene: 14. CDR3 DNA sequence: TGTGCCAGCAGCCCCGGATCAGGCCGCGGGGGGCCAGATACGCAGTATTTT. Translating it yields CASSPGSGRGGPDTQYF.

The rearrangement joins TRBV5-6 to TRBJ2-5, with 11 bases lining up with TRBD2. The CDR3 length is 19 residues. Germline V CDR1 and CDR2: SGHDT, YYEEEE. V was pared by 1 base and J by 5 bases, with 16 bases of the junction left unmatched. The CDR3 sequence is CASSLTIPRTSGLGETQYF. As DNA, the CDR3 is TGTGCCAGCAGCTTGACCATCCCACGGACTAGCGGGTTGGGGGAGACCCAGTACTTC. The variable domain in full, with the rest retrieved from reference TRBV5-6 and TRBJ2-5, is DAGVTQSPTHLIKTRGQQVTLRCSPKSGHDTVSWYQQALGQGPQFIFQYYEEEERQRGNFPDRFSGHQFPNYSSELNVNALLLGDSALYLCASSLTIPRTSGLGETQYFGPGTRLLVL.

The chain is built from TRBV20-1 and TRBJ2-6; D unclear. The length of the CDR3 is 14 residues. V was pared by 3 bases and J by 0 bases, with 6 bases between. CDR1 DFQATT and CDR2 SNEGSKA come from the germline V gene (reference sequence). The CDR3 nucleotides read TGCAGTGCTAGTGTCAGCTCTGGGGCCAACGTCCTGACTTTC. Amino acids: CSASVSSGANVLTF.

The genes are TRBV19 and TRBJ2-5, with D tentatively TRBD1 (5 bases). This CDR3 has 14 residues. The ends were cut back, 5 bases at V and 5 bases at J, with 15 bases in the middle. CDR1 LNHDA and CDR2 SQIVND come from the germline V gene (reference sequence). The CDR3 sequence: CASSPPGLGETQYF. In nucleotides, the CDR3 is TGTGCCAGTAGTCCTCCAGGGCTAGGTGAGACCCAGTACTTC.

The V call is TRBV18, the J call TRBJ1-4, with 8 bases matching TRBD1. Germline lookup yields CDR1 KGHSH and CDR2 LQKENI. V trimming: 5 bases; J trimming: 3 bases; junction bases outside the gene matches: 5. The CDR3 is made up of 15 amino acids. CDR3 amino acids: CASSAGQGANEKLFF. The DNA of the CDR3 is TGTGCCAGCTCAGCCGGACAGGGCGCTAATGAAAAACTGTTTTTT.

The chain uses TRBV19 and TRBJ2-1; D gene unclear. There are 16 residues in the CDR3. V was shortened by 7 bases and J by 1 base, with 17 bases between the two germline ends. Germline loops: CDR1 LNHDA, CDR2 SQIVND (reference sequence). CDR3 amino acids: CASTLDAAGSYNEQFF. CDR3 sequence (DNA): TGTGCCAGTACCCTGGACGCAGCTGGGTCCTACAATGAGCAGTTCTTC.

The rearrangement joins TRBV7-9 to TRBJ2-2; D not resolved. The germline gives CDR1 SEHNR, CDR2 FQNEAQ (reference sequence). Trimming pared 4 bases from V and 8 bases from J, leaving 5 bases between. This CDR3 has 11 amino acids. CDR3 loop: CASSSSGELFF. CDR3 sequence (DNA): TGTGCCAGCAGCTCGTCGGGGGAGCTGTTTTTT.

J is TRBJ1-6 and V is TRBV15; 7 bases fit TRBD1. Germline trimming cut 4 bases from V and 6 bases from J; bases unmatched to any gene: 6. The CDR3 has 15 residues. The germline CDR1 and CDR2 sequences are LNHNV and YYDKDF (reference sequence). The CDR3 reads CATSTLQGLNSPLHF. CDR3 bases: TGTGCCACCAGCACCCTACAGGGGCTTAATTCACCCCTCCACTTT.

The V call is TRBV6-2 or TRBV6-3, the J call TRBJ2-7, with D hard to call. This CDR3 has 13 amino acids. V shed 5 bases and J shed 1 base, with 9 bases lying between them. Germline CDR1 is MNHEY and CDR2 is SVGEGT. The CDR3 DNA is TGTGCCAGCAGTGGGGTAGTATCCTACGAGCAGTACTTC. Amino acid sequence: CASSGVVSYEQYF.

The rearrangement uses TRBV7-9 and TRBJ1-2, with TRBD1 matching over 7 bases. CDR1 and CDR2 from the germline V gene are SEHNR and FQNEAQ (reference sequence). This CDR3 has 14 amino acids. V was pared by 2 bases and J by 6 bases, with 6 bases of the junction left unmatched. The CDR3 loop is CASSLMSGGDGYTF. The CDR3 DNA is TGTGCCAGCAGCTTAATGTCAGGGGGTGATGGCTACACCTTC.

The CDR3 DNA reads TGTGCCAGCAGCTTGGTCCCGGCAGGGGGGGCCCATACGCAGTATTTT. Its protein is CASSLVPAGGAHTQYF. The chain has TRBV5-4 and TRBJ2-3; D could derive from TRBD1 or TRBD2 (7 bases each). V lost 0 bases and J lost 7, with 18 bases in between. Germline assignment: CDR1 SGHNT and CDR2 YYREEE (reference sequence). This CDR3 spans 16 amino acids. Full variable domain (outside the CDR3, taken from reference TRBV5-4 and TRBJ2-3): ETGVTQSPTHLIKTRGQQVTLRCSSQSGHNTVSWYQQALGQGPQFIFQYYREEENGRGNFPPRFSGLQFPNYSSELNVNALELDDSALYLCASSLVPAGGAHTQYFGPGTRLTVL.

The rearrangement links TRBV9 to TRBJ2-2, with unresolved D. Between the trimmed V and J ends, which lost 0 bases and 7 bases, there was a span of 4 bases. The length of the CDR3 is 12 residues. Germline V lookup: CDR1 SGDLS, CDR2 YYNGEE. The CDR3 region is CASSVARGELFF. The DNA for the CDR3 is TGTGCCAGCAGCGTAGCCCGCGGGGAGCTGTTTTTT.

This sequence joins TRBV5-8 and TRBJ2-7; D ambiguous. Trimming shortened V by 4 bases and J by 0 bases, and 14 bases separated the two germline ends. The germline gives CDR1 SGHTS, CDR2 YDEGEE. This CDR3 has 15 amino acids. The CDR3 nucleotides read TGTGCCAGCAGCCCAACAGCCCTTGGCTCCTACGAGCAGTACTTC. Translated, it gives CASSPTALGSYEQYF.

The rearrangement links TRBV7-9 to TRBJ1-1; no firm D call. The CDR3 consists of 11 residues. The germline V and J ends were trimmed by 3 bases and 7 bases, with 6 bases remaining between them. CDR1 is SEHNR and CDR2 is FQNEAQ in the germline V gene (reference sequence). The CDR3, as DNA: TGTGCCAGCAGCTTCAGCCGTGAAGCTTTCTTT. Translating it yields CASSFSREAFF.

The chain is built from TRBV25-1 and TRBJ2-2, with 7 bases matching TRBD1. Germline V gene sequence: CDR1 MGHDK, CDR2 SYGVNS. This CDR3 is 13 amino acids long. J gave up 6 bases and V 7 bases, and 5 bases lay outside the gene matches. The CDR3 region has the DNA TGTGCCAGCAAAGGGACAGAGGCCGGGGAGCTGTTTTTT. Translating gives CASKGTEAGELFF.

The V gene is TRBV19, the J gene TRBJ1-2; 7 bases fit TRBD1. Germline assignment: CDR1 LNHDA and CDR2 SQIVND (reference sequence). Losses at the gene ends were 6 bases for V and 5 bases for J; bases not matched to a gene: 9. The CDR3 is made up of 14 amino acids. The CDR3 here is CASSKPGTEYGYTF. The DNA of the CDR3 is TGTGCCAGTAGCAAGCCCGGGACAGAATATGGCTACACCTTC. Full variable domain (remainder filled in from reference TRBV19 and TRBJ1-2): DGGITQSPKYLFRKEGQNVTLSCEQNLNHDAMYWYRQDPGQGLRLIYYSQIVNDFQKGDIAEGYSVSREKKESFPLTVTSAQKNPTAFYLCASSKPGTEYGYTFGSGTRLTVV.

The chain links TRBV5-4 to TRBJ2-5, with D perhaps TRBD1 (5 bases). CDR1 is SGHNT, CDR2 YYREEE, per germline (reference sequence). V dropped 0 bases and J dropped 1 base, with 13 bases sitting between them. The CDR3 totals 16 residues. The CDR3 region has the DNA TGTGCCAGCAGCTTGGCCGTCAGGGCAGGCCAAGAGACCCAGTACTTC. It translates to CASSLAVRAGQETQYF.

The chain recombines TRBV4-1 with TRBJ1-2; D is ambiguous. Germline CDR1 reads MGHRA; CDR2 reads YSYEKL. Trimming shortened V by 1 base and J by 3 bases, and 3 bases separated the two germline ends. The CDR3 has 12 residues. This chain's CDR3 is CASSQGDYGYTF. The CDR3, as DNA: TGCGCCAGCAGCCAAGGGGACTATGGCTACACCTTC.

The rearrangement uses TRBV19 and TRBJ2-3; no reliable D call. Germline lookup yields CDR1 LNHDA and CDR2 SQIVND (reference sequence). Trimming left V 1 base short and J 0 bases short, with 5 bases between. The CDR3 consists of 14 residues. In DNA, the CDR3 is TGTGCCAGTAGTATAGTGGACAGCACAGATACGCAGTATTTT. Translated: CASSIVDSTDTQYF.

The chain links TRBV7-9 to TRBJ1-1, with D perhaps matching TRBD1 (5 bases). Trimming stripped 6 bases from V and 1 base from J, with 15 bases between. The germline V gene encodes CDR1 SEHNR and CDR2 FQNEAQ (reference sequence). This CDR3 spans 15 amino acids. Here the CDR3 DNA reads TGTGCCAGCAGTCCTCTGGTGGGACCGAACACTGAAGCTTTCTTT. This codes for CASSPLVGPNTEAFF.

CDR3 protein: CASSPSGPSNGYTF. The CDR3, as DNA: TGTGCCAGCTCACCTTCGGGACCCTCGAATGGCTACACCTTC. The V gene is TRBV18, the J gene TRBJ1-2; possible D gene TRBD1, 5 bases. Trimming took off 3 bases at V and 6 bases at J, with 14 bases between the two ends. Germline CDR1 reads KGHSH; CDR2 reads LQKENI. The CDR3 runs to 14 residues.

The chain couples TRBV7-6 to TRBJ1-3; TRBD1 aligns across 8 bases. V lost 0 bases, J lost 6 bases, and 4 bases stayed unmatched. The V gene's germline CDR1 is SGHVS and CDR2 FNYEAQ. The length of the CDR3 is 15 residues. CDR3 residues: CASSLAAGGENTIYF. CDR3 nucleotides: TGTGCCAGCAGCTTAGCGGCAGGGGGCGAAAACACCATATATTTT.

This sequence joins TRBV5-6 and TRBJ2-3; 11 bases are shared with TRBD2. J gave up 1 base and V 4 bases, and 11 bases lay outside the gene matches. The germline CDR1 and CDR2 sequences are SGHDT and YYEEEE. The CDR3 sequence is 18 residues long. The CDR3 sequence: CASSPASGGTIRTDTQYF. Here the CDR3 DNA reads TGTGCCAGCAGCCCCGCTAGCGGGGGGACTATCCGCACAGATACGCAGTATTTT.

In DNA, the CDR3 is TGTGCCAGCAGCTTCGCGGGAATCTACGAGCAGTACTTC. This gives the protein CASSFAGIYEQYF. The genes are TRBV5-5 and TRBJ2-7; a possible D gene is TRBD2 (6 bases). Trimming took 2 bases from V and 3 from J, leaving 9 bases between them. The CDR3 consists of 13 residues. Per the germline V gene, CDR1 is SGHKS and CDR2 is YYEKEE (reference sequence).

The chain uses TRBV10-3 and TRBJ1-3; no reliable D call. Trimming stripped 4 bases from V and 4 bases from J, with 14 bases between. Germline CDR1 reads ENHRY; CDR2 reads SYGVKD. The CDR3 is 15 amino acids. CDR3 protein: CAISVVRPSGNTIYF. The CDR3 bases are TGTGCCATCAGTGTTGTCAGGCCCTCAGGAAACACCATATATTTT.